The entry below gives a single T cell receptor (beta chain) sequence along with its context. V lost 1 base to trimming and J lost 13 bases, with 11 bases between them. CDR1 and CDR2 from the germline V gene are SGHTA and FQGNSA. This CDR3 has 12 residues. PCR involved 60 Vbeta and 13 Jbeta primers. Clones were read by immunoSEQ multiplex PCR, and TCRdb kept only the in-frame ones, dropping some. The sample consists of more than 85,000 clones, 10% to 15% of them appearing once. This sample stems from a study of cytomegalovirus exposure and HLA in healthy donors. Sequenced material: PBMCs. The chain carries TRBV7-2 and TRBJ2-1, with TRBD1 as a possible D gene (6 bases). This receptor was identified in a man in his forties in good health and CMV-seropositive. CDR3 sequence reads: CASSLVGQSQFF. In DNA form, the CDR3 reads TGTGCCAGCAGCTTAGTGGGACAATCCCAGTTCTTC. Using reference TRBV7-2 and TRBJ2-1 for the parts outside the CDR3, the full variable domain is GAGVSQSPSNKVTEKGKDVELRCDPISGHTALYWYRQSLGQGLEFLIYFQGNSAPDKSGLPSDRFSAERTGGSVSTLTIQRTQQEDSAVYLCASSLVGQSQFFGPGTRLTVL.